The 5 T cell receptor beta chains listed next were all sequenced from one sample in a study of shared clonotypes between healthy human individuals. Measured with immunoSEQ multiplex PCR; TCRdb has only the in-frame clones, and not every one. Of approximately 620,000 clones listed, roughly 97% are singletons. The specimen sequenced was naive CD4+ T cells sorted from blood. Subset indicated: CD45RA+ positively selected. The origin of the receptors is a woman aged 25 to 39 in good health.

This clone was seen once. The chain links TRBV25-1 to TRBJ2-5; no reliable D call. Trimming left V 0 bases short and J 3 bases short, with 17 bases between. This CDR3 region has 17 residues. The germline CDR1 and CDR2 sequences are MGHDK and SYGVNS. The CDR3 spells CASSEYGARSPEETQYF. The CDR3 DNA sequence: TGTGCCAGCAGTGAATACGGCGCAAGGTCGCCCGAAGAGACCCAGTACTTC.

The chain recombines TRBV18 with TRBJ2-5, with D tentatively TRBD1 or TRBD2 (5 bases each). V was pared by 3 bases and J by 0 bases, with 38 bases between. Germline loops: CDR1 KGHSH, CDR2 LQKENI. There are 24 residues in the CDR3. The CDR3 loop is CASSPGAVARQIFTHVTDQETQYF. The CDR3 DNA reads as TGTGCCAGCTCACCCGGGGCGGTAGCCCGCCAGATTTTTACTCACGTAACAGACCAAGAGACCCAGTACTTC.

The chain has TRBV6-6 and TRBJ2-3, with D maybe TRBD2 (6 bases). Germline V gives CDR1 MNHNY, CDR2 SVGAGI (reference sequence). The CDR3 has 13 residues. V shed 0 bases and J shed 6 bases, with 7 bases lying between them. The CDR3 spells CASSYSRGDTQYF. CDR3 coding DNA: TGTGCCAGCAGTTACTCCCGGGGGGATACGCAGTATTTT.

V and J are TRBV27 and TRBJ2-5, with D perhaps matching TRBD2 (5 bases). CDR3 length: 14 amino acids. In germline, CDR1 is MNHEY, CDR2 SMNVEV (reference sequence). V gave up 5 bases and J gave up 5 bases, with 15 bases separating them. The CDR3 region is CASSRWTGEETQYF. Here the CDR3 DNA reads TGTGCCAGCAGTCGATGGACCGGGGAGGAGACCCAGTACTTC.

Here the CDR3 reads CASRPGRGYEQYF. CDR3 nucleotide sequence: TGTGCCAGCAGACCAGGCAGGGGATACGAGCAGTACTTC. This chain joins TRBV28 and TRBJ2-7; D may be TRBD1 (6 bases). The CDR3 runs 13 residues. Trimming left V 6 bases short and J 4 bases short, with 13 bases between. Germline loops: CDR1 MDHEN, CDR2 SYDVKM.